The 21 T cell receptor beta chains below were found in one sample sequenced in a study of monozygotic twins with inflammatory bowel disease. TCRdb derives one entry per CDR3 protein from the 5' RACE reads, leaving out DNA. Recorded for this sample: approximately 390,000 distinct CDR3 sequences. Sequencing used blood. These receptors originate from a human donor with ulcerative colitis or Crohn's disease, or a healthy co-twin of an affected twin (not recorded which).

The chain carries TRBV24-1 and TRBJ2-3; absent DNA, TCRdb's TRBD1 call cannot be checked. CDR3 size: 14 residues. The germline V gene encodes CDR1 KGHDR and CDR2 SFDVKD. The CDR3 loop reads CATSAGLNTDTQYF.

This chain connects TRBV7-6 to TRBJ1-4; TCRdb designates TRBD1, a call that cannot be tested without DNA. Germline lookup yields CDR1 SGHVS and CDR2 FNYEAQ. The CDR3 has 14 residues. CDR3 amino acids: CASSSRQINEKLFF.

V is TRBV12-3 or TRBV12-4 and J is TRBJ2-4; TCRdb's D gene call, TRBD1, goes unchecked for lack of DNA. CDR3 length equals 16 residues. CDR3 sequence: CASSPPLTLAKNIQYF.

The chain is built from TRBV7-2 and TRBJ2-1. Germline CDR1 SGHTA, CDR2 FQGNSA. CDR3 size: 11 residues. The CDR3 sequence is CAIHSYNEQFF.

The CDR3 is CASSQEGTVFTEAFF. The chain is built from TRBV5-1 and TRBJ1-1. From germline, CDR1 is SGHRS and CDR2 YFSETQ. The CDR3 extends over 15 amino acids.

V usage is TRBV3-1 and J usage is TRBJ1-3. CDR1 and CDR2 from the germline V gene are LGHDT and YNNKEL (reference sequence). CDR3 length equals 15 residues. CDR3 loop: CASSQDPASGNTIYF. Full variable domain (missing parts from reference TRBV3-1 and TRBJ1-3): DTAVSQTPKYLVTQMGNDKSIKCEQNLGHDTMYWYKQDSKKFLKIMFSYNNKELIINETVPNRFSPKSPDKAHLNLHINSLELGDSAVYFCASSQDPASGNTIYFGEGSWLTVV.

The gene calls are TRBV20-1 and TRBJ2-3; TCRdb's D gene call, TRBD2, goes unchecked for lack of DNA. The CDR3 sequence is 14 residues long. Germline V gene data show CDR1 as DFQATT and CDR2 as SNEGSKA (reference sequence). This CDR3 reads CSHRAGGPTDTQYF.

The chain is built from TRBV11-2 and TRBJ1-2; TCRdb's assignment of TRBD1 cannot be checked, as there is no DNA. Per germline, CDR1 SGHAT and CDR2 FQNNGV. The CDR3 length is 18 residues. CDR3 sequence reads: CASSLHRLNPVANYGYTF. The variable domain in full, with the rest retrieved from reference TRBV11-2 and TRBJ1-2, is EAGVAQSPRYKIIEKRQSVAFWCNPISGHATLYWYQQILGQGPKLLIQFQNNGVVDDSQLPKDRFSAERLKGVDSTLKIQPAKLEDSAVYLCASSLHRLNPVANYGYTFGSGTRLTVV.

This chain uses TRBV20-1 with TRBJ2-7. The CDR3 totals 15 residues. From germline, CDR1 is DFQATT and CDR2 SNEGSKA (reference sequence). CDR3 loop: CSARETQESSYEQYF.

The V call is TRBV6-6, the J call TRBJ1-1. Looked up from germline, CDR1 is MNHNY and CDR2 is SVGAGI (reference sequence). This CDR3 has 12 residues. This CDR3 reads CASSAKNTEAFF.

The chain uses TRBV6-5 and TRBJ1-2. Germline values: CDR1 MNHEY, CDR2 SVGAGI. CDR3 size: 14 residues. The CDR3 protein is CASSFQTGNYGYTF.

CDR3 sequence reads: CASREGRGGEKLFF. This chain uses TRBV10-2 with TRBJ1-4; the TCRdb D gene call, TRBD1, has no DNA to confirm it. CDR3 size: 14 residues. CDR1 WSHSY and CDR2 SAAADI come from the germline V gene.

The chain employs TRBV12-3 or TRBV12-4 and TRBJ2-3. This CDR3 is 14 amino acids long. CDR3 sequence: CASSHRMSTDTQYF.

This chain uses TRBV7-2 with TRBJ1-2; there is no DNA to check the TCRdb D call of TRBD1. In germline, CDR1 is SGHTA, CDR2 FQGNSA. The CDR3 runs to 12 residues. The chain's CDR3 is CASSRTAYGYTF.

The V call is TRBV3-1, the J call TRBJ2-3; TCRdb names TRBD2, which stays unverified in the absence of DNA. The length of the CDR3 is 15 residues. Germline CDR1 LGHDT, CDR2 YNNKEL (reference sequence). The CDR3 reads CASSDPGLRTDTQYF.

The chain is built from TRBV5-1 and TRBJ2-2; there is no DNA to check the TCRdb D call of TRBD2. The CDR3 extends over 15 amino acids. Germline CDR1 is SGHRS and CDR2 is YFSETQ. CDR3: CASSILAAHTGELFF.

The chain couples TRBV5-1 to TRBJ1-4; with no DNA, the TCRdb D assignment of TRBD1 cannot be verified. This CDR3 is 15 amino acids long. Germline V gives CDR1 SGHRS, CDR2 YFSETQ. CDR3 protein: CASSLATGNNEKLFF.

The chain uses TRBV6-1 and TRBJ1-1; the TCRdb D gene call, TRBD1, has no DNA to confirm it. CDR3 length: 14 amino acids. Germline CDR1 and CDR2: MNHNS and SASEGT. CDR3: CASQRTGQNTEAFF.

V is TRBV18 and J is TRBJ2-7; TCRdb indicates TRBD1, and absent DNA this call remains unverified. Germline V gene lookup returns CDR1 KGHSH and CDR2 LQKENI. This CDR3 is 13 amino acids long. The CDR3 sequence is CASSPRQEDEQYF.

The V and J genes are TRBV27 and TRBJ1-4. The CDR3 totals 17 residues. Germline assignment: CDR1 MNHEY and CDR2 SMNVEV (reference sequence). The CDR3: CASSPRWGTPTNEKLFF.

V and J are TRBV30 and TRBJ1-1. Germline V gives CDR1 GTSNPN, CDR2 SVGIG (reference sequence). The CDR3 consists of 12 residues. CDR3 protein: CAWVTVNTEAFF.